This TCR beta chain was recovered during a study of blood T cell repertoires in COVID-19. Overall study context: The samples span acute and convalescent COVID-19 from the United States, Italy and Spain. The analysed material was cDNA or gDNA that came from T cells, B-cell-depleted T cells, or PBMCs.

Here immunoSEQ multiplex PCR was the method, and the copy in TCRdb shows in-frame clones only, minus some. The data hold approximately 250,000 clones, with roughly 85% observed a single time. The V gene lost 3 bases and the J gene lost 1 base, with 13 bases spanning the gap. Germline V gene sequence: CDR1 LNHDA, CDR2 SQIVND (reference sequence). This CDR3 is 16 amino acids long. The chain has TRBV19 and TRBJ2-4; D perhaps matches TRBD2 (7 bases). The origin of this receptor is a man between 35 and 55 years old with acute or convalescent COVID-19. Sequencing was done on a sample of peripheral blood. The CDR3 loop is CASSIFGGPAKNIQYF. DNA of the CDR3: TGTGCCAGTAGTATTTTCGGGGGGCCGGCCAAAAACATTCAGTACTTC.